This T cell receptor (beta chain) was profiled in a study of cytomegalovirus exposure and HLA in healthy donors. Whole-study context: Out of fewer than 500 genotyped donors, about 81% belonged to the Caucasian-associated ancestry cluster.

The study, taken as a whole, reports: Accurate predictions that matched the HLA-A and HLA-B alleles of most subjects were reportedly made from TCR beta sequences. In the analysis, some V segments, TRBV6-2 and TRBV6-3 included, were excluded as indistinguishable.

With 1 base removed from V and 2 bases from J, the gap between germline ends came to 5 bases. Germline CDR1 KGHSH, CDR2 LQKENI. This CDR3 spans 13 amino acids. This clone occurred once. Antigen unknown. PCR employed 60 Vbeta and 13 Jbeta primers. TCRdb's copy holds only in-frame clones and misses some; the assay was immunoSEQ multiplex PCR. The repertoire holds about 280,000 clones, over 85% seen once, with roughly 2% in the top ten. V usage is TRBV18 and J usage is TRBJ1-1; D unclear. This sequence was found in a woman aged 18-30 years in good health and CMV-seronegative. The sample taken for sequencing was PBMCs. In DNA form, the CDR3 reads TGTGCCAGCTCACCACACTCTAACACTGAAGCTTTCTTT. Translated: CASSPHSNTEAFF.